Listed here are 28 T cell receptor beta chains from one sample, sequenced in a study of technical replicates of blood from a handful of donors. The repertoire was sequenced with immunoSEQ multiplex PCR; TCRdb's copy has only in-frame clones and lacks some. The sample has 75,000 to 100,000 clones; 95% are singletons. The sequencing input was T cells isolated from PBMCs. The receptors stem from a human donor in good health.

Note on this clone: One end of the junction fails to match germline, which may point to a read error. The genes are TRBV28 and TRBJ2-5; 10 nucleotides line up with TRBD2. From germline, CDR1 is MDHEN and CDR2 SYDVKM. CDR3 length: 15 amino acids. CDR3: CASSFLLIPSGRLDF. DNA of the CDR3: TGTGCCAGCAGTTTTTTGCTAATACCTAGCGGGAGATTGGACTTC.

CDR3 in amino acids: CASSVVGVSSYNEQFF. In DNA, the CDR3 is TGTGCCAGCAGCGTAGTGGGCGTTAGCTCCTACAATGAGCAGTTCTTC. J is TRBJ2-1 and V is TRBV9; D ambiguous. CDR1 and CDR2 from the germline V gene are SGDLS and YYNGEE. V was shortened by 0 bases and J by 0 bases, with 10 bases between the two germline ends. The CDR3 is made up of 16 amino acids.

This rearrangement joins TRBV2 to TRBJ2-3; 9 bases line up with TRBD1. V gave up 9 bases and J gave up 0 bases; unmatched junction bases: 4. The CDR3 length is 14 residues. Germline lookup yields CDR1 SNHLY and CDR2 FYNNEI. For the CDR3, the DNA is TGTGCCAGAACAGGGGGCAGAAGCACAGATACGCAGTATTTT. Translation: CARTGGRSTDTQYF.

The chain joins TRBV5-1 to TRBJ1-6, with TRBD1 identical over 10 bases. Germline lookup yields CDR1 SGHRS and CDR2 YFSETQ. The CDR3 has 13 amino acids. V trimming: 3 bases; J trimming: 10 bases; junction bases outside the gene matches: 1. CDR3 nucleotide sequence: TGCGCCAGCAGCTCGACAGGGGGCTCACCCCTCCACTTT. Translation: CASSSTGGSPLHF.

This clone has a single count. V usage is TRBV14 and J usage is TRBJ1-2; the D is unclear. Germline V gives CDR1 SGHDN, CDR2 FVKESK. Trimming took off 1 base at V and 0 bases at J, with 21 bases between the two ends. The CDR3 runs to 19 residues. This chain's CDR3 is CASSQGVLNAAASNYGYTF. In DNA form, the CDR3 reads TGTGCCAGCAGCCAAGGCGTCCTCAACGCGGCAGCTTCTAACTATGGCTACACCTTC.

The gene calls are TRBV29-1 and TRBJ2-7, with TRBD1 matching 9 bases. Germline V CDR1 and CDR2: SQVTM, ANQGSEA. This CDR3 spans 13 amino acids. V gave up 5 bases and J gave up 5 bases; unmatched junction bases: 7. This CDR3 is CSVRRTGVHEQYF. CDR3 DNA sequence: TGCAGCGTTCGCAGGACAGGGGTCCACGAGCAGTACTTC.

This chain connects TRBV7-6 to TRBJ2-1; 10 bases map to TRBD2. CDR1 SGHVS and CDR2 FNYEAQ come from the germline V gene. Trimming cost V 6 bases and J 5 bases; bases outside gene matches: 7. CDR3 size: 15 residues. The CDR3 coding sequence is TGTGCCAGCAGTAATCTAGCGGGAGTGGACAATGAGCAGTTCTTC. It codes for CASSNLAGVDNEQFF.

The chain recombines TRBV4-2 with TRBJ2-6; possibly TRBD1 for D (5 bases). Germline lookup yields CDR1 LGHNA and CDR2 YNFKEQ. The ends were cut back, 3 bases at V and 4 bases at J, with 10 bases in the middle. The CDR3 consists of 15 residues. As DNA, the CDR3 is TGTGCCAGCAGCCAGCAGGGTTCCGGGGCCAACGTCCTGACTTTC. As protein: CASSQQGSGANVLTF.

The genes are TRBV19 and TRBJ1-1; D not certain. Germline lookup yields CDR1 LNHDA and CDR2 SQIVND (reference sequence). The CDR3 covers 15 residues. Trimming took off 3 bases at V and 7 bases at J, with 18 bases between the two ends. CDR3 amino acids: CASSIWEGGESEAFF. CDR3 sequence (DNA): TGTGCCAGTAGTATCTGGGAAGGCGGGGAAAGTGAAGCTTTCTTT.

The chain employs TRBV27 and TRBJ2-7; 12 bases align to TRBD2. Trimming at V came to 5 bases and at J to 7 bases, leaving 3 bases not matched to a gene. In germline, CDR1 is MNHEY, CDR2 SMNVEV (reference sequence). This CDR3 region has 13 residues. The CDR3 reads CASSLAGGNEQYF. CDR3 in DNA: TGTGCCAGCAGTCTAGCGGGAGGGAATGAGCAGTACTTC.

J is TRBJ1-3 and V is TRBV5-6; TRBD1 aligns across 7 bases. Germline V gene sequence: CDR1 SGHDT, CDR2 YYEEEE. This CDR3 contains 19 residues. J lost 0 bases, V lost 0 bases, and 12 bases had no gene match. The CDR3 bases are TGTGCCAGCAGCTTGGCGTGGGACAGATTCACCCTCTCTGGAAACACCATATATTTT. It translates to CASSLAWDRFTLSGNTIYF. The variable domain in full, with the rest retrieved from reference TRBV5-6 and TRBJ1-3, is DAGVTQSPTHLIKTRGQQVTLRCSPKSGHDTVSWYQQALGQGPQFIFQYYEEEERQRGNFPDRFSGHQFPNYSSELNVNALLLGDSALYLCASSLAWDRFTLSGNTIYFGEGSWLTVV.

This clone was observed once. The chain links TRBV28 to TRBJ1-4; the D is unclear. Trimming stripped 2 bases from V and 2 bases from J, with 18 bases between. CDR3 length: 18 amino acids. The germline CDR1 and CDR2 sequences are MDHEN and SYDVKM. The CDR3 nucleotides are TGTGCCAGCAGTTTAGTCCCTGCAGGAATTCGGACTAATGAAAAACTGTTTTTT. Translation gives CASSLVPAGIRTNEKLFF.

The chain is built from TRBV27 and TRBJ1-1; 10 positions match TRBD1. The CDR3 runs 13 residues. Trimming took 3 bases from V and 7 from J; bases not matched to a gene: 2. Germline CDR1 is MNHEY and CDR2 is SMNVEV (reference sequence). CDR3 nucleotides: TGTGCCAGCAGTTTCGGACAGGGGGGTGAAGCTTTCTTT. Its translation: CASSFGQGGEAFF.

The rearrangement joins TRBV27 to TRBJ2-7; D unresolved. Germline V lookup: CDR1 MNHEY, CDR2 SMNVEV (reference sequence). V shed 6 bases and J shed 3 bases, with 15 bases lying between them. This CDR3 comprises 14 residues. The CDR3 spells CASSFHDSNYEQYF. In DNA, the CDR3 is TGTGCCAGCAGCTTTCATGACTCAAACTACGAGCAGTACTTC.

The genes are TRBV19 and TRBJ2-7; no reliable D call. This CDR3 is built from 13 residues. Trimming took off 5 bases at V and 1 base at J, with 9 bases between the two ends. Germline loops: CDR1 LNHDA, CDR2 SQIVND (reference sequence). CDR3 sequence: CASSLSVSYEQYF. CDR3 nucleotide sequence: TGTGCCAGTAGTCTCAGCGTGTCCTACGAGCAGTACTTC.

The chain has TRBV5-6 and TRBJ1-3, with 7 nucleotides matching TRBD1. The ends lost 0 bases at V and 6 bases at J; junction bases unmatched: 3. From germline, CDR1 is SGHDT and CDR2 YYEEEE. The CDR3 covers 14 residues. CDR3 sequence reads: CASSLGQGINTIYF. CDR3 DNA sequence: TGTGCCAGCAGCTTGGGACAGGGTATAAACACCATATATTTT.

This chain links TRBV6-1 with TRBJ1-3; D uncertain. This CDR3 region has 15 residues. Germline CDR1 MNHNS, CDR2 SASEGT. V was cut by 6 bases and J by 0 bases, with 12 bases left in between. The CDR3 region has the DNA TGTGCCAGCAGGTGGCAGGCCTTCTCTGGAAACACCATATATTTT. This sequence encodes CASRWQAFSGNTIYF.

V is TRBV6-5 and J is TRBJ2-7; TRBD1 matches at 11 bases. CDR3 length: 14 residues. The germline CDR1 and CDR2 sequences are MNHEY and SVGAGI. The trim removed 5 bases at V and 3 bases at J, leaving 3 bases unmatched. As DNA, the CDR3 is TGTGCCAGCAGTCGGGACAGGGGGTTCTACGAGCAGTACTTC. Its translation is CASSRDRGFYEQYF.

The chain couples TRBV7-9 to TRBJ1-1; perhaps TRBD1 as D (5 bases). CDR1 SEHNR and CDR2 FQNEAQ come from the germline V gene (reference sequence). This CDR3 is 15 amino acids long. The V gene lost 3 bases and the J gene lost 1 base, with 12 bases spanning the gap. CDR3 amino acids: CASSFPTGKNTEAFF. The CDR3 DNA sequence: TGTGCCAGCAGCTTCCCAACAGGCAAGAACACTGAAGCTTTCTTT.

This chain links TRBV5-4 with TRBJ1-1; 11 nucleotides match TRBD1. This CDR3 comprises 15 residues. Germline V gene sequence: CDR1 SGHNT, CDR2 YYREEE (reference sequence). V trimming: 4 bases; J trimming: 7 bases; junction bases outside the gene matches: 9. The CDR3 DNA follows: TGTGCCAGCAGCGTAGGGGGACAGGGGGGTAGTGAAGCTTTCTTT. It encodes CASSVGGQGGSEAFF. Together with reference TRBV5-4 and TRBJ1-1, the CDR3 gives the full variable domain: ETGVTQSPTHLIKTRGQQVTLRCSSQSGHNTVSWYQQALGQGPQFIFQYYREEENGRGNFPPRFSGLQFPNYSSELNVNALELDDSALYLCASSVGGQGGSEAFFGQGTRLTVV.

This rearrangement joins TRBV29-1 to TRBJ2-7, with D perhaps matching TRBD2 (7 bases). The CDR3 is 13 amino acids. The ends were cut back, 2 bases at V and 6 bases at J, with 14 bases in the middle. Germline CDR1 and CDR2: SQVTM and ANQGSEA. In nucleotides, the CDR3 is TGCAGCGTTGAATCCAGCGGGACATCCGAGCAGTACTTC. This sequence encodes CSVESSGTSEQYF.

This clone occurred once. The chain employs TRBV6-6 and TRBJ1-1; 7 bases are a match to TRBD1. Germline loops: CDR1 MNHNY, CDR2 SVGAGI (reference sequence). The CDR3 consists of 14 residues. V shed 6 bases, J shed 5 bases, and the junction held 9 bases outside the gene matches. The CDR3, as DNA: TGTGCCAGCAGCATACCCACAGGGGATACTGAAGCTTTCTTT. This translates into CASSIPTGDTEAFF.

The chain links TRBV11-3 to TRBJ2-2, with a weak D call TRBD2 (5 bases). The germline V and J ends were trimmed by 5 bases and 4 bases, with 20 bases remaining between them. The CDR3 is 17 residues long. The germline CDR1 and CDR2 sequences are SGHNT and YENEEA. The CDR3 DNA sequence: TGTGCCAGCAGCCCTCCCGTTCGTCCGGCGGGCACCGGGGAGCTGTTTTTT. Protein: CASSPPVRPAGTGELFF. The variable domain in full, completed from reference TRBV11-3 and TRBJ2-2, reads EAGVVQSPRYKIIEKKQPVAFWCNPISGHNTLYWYLQNLGQGPELLIRYENEEAVDDSQLPKDRFSAERLKGVDSTLKIQPAELGDSAVYLCASSPPVRPAGTGELFFGEGSRLTVL.

This chain uses TRBV12-5 with TRBJ2-2, with 13 nucleotides matching TRBD2. Germline trimming cut 3 bases from V and 6 bases from J; bases unmatched to any gene: 10. Germline values: CDR1 LGHNT, CDR2 FRNRAP. The CDR3 totals 18 residues. CDR3 DNA sequence: TGTGCTAGTGGTTTAGGACTAGCGGGGGAACGCGAGGCCGGGGAGCTGTTTTTT. It codes for CASGLGLAGEREAGELFF.

The genes are TRBV19 and TRBJ2-1; TRBD1 matches 10 bases. This CDR3 has 18 residues. Germline CDR1 reads LNHDA; CDR2 reads SQIVND (reference sequence). V trimming: 3 bases; J trimming: 7 bases; junction bases outside the gene matches: 15. The CDR3 DNA reads as TGTGCCAGTAGTATCTCGGGACAGGGGAGATCGGGATGGAATGAGCAGTTCTTC. Its protein product is CASSISGQGRSGWNEQFF.

This clone was seen only once. The V call is TRBV18, the J call TRBJ2-5, with TRBD2 matching over 10 bases. This CDR3 comprises 16 residues. The ends lost 1 base at V and 5 bases at J; junction bases unmatched: 7. Germline CDR1 is KGHSH and CDR2 is LQKENI. CDR3 in amino acids: CASSPLASGSRETQYF. The CDR3 nucleotides are TGTGCCAGCTCACCACTCGCTAGCGGGAGCCGGGAGACCCAGTACTTC.

The chain couples TRBV7-6 to TRBJ2-7; 10 bases fit TRBD2. This CDR3 comprises 15 residues. The trim removed 5 bases at V and 2 bases at J, leaving 6 bases unmatched. Germline CDR1 reads SGHVS; CDR2 reads FNYEAQ. The CDR3 protein is CASSDLAGAPYEQYF. The CDR3 bases are TGTGCCAGCAGCGACCTAGCGGGGGCACCCTACGAGCAGTACTTC.

This clone was detected only once. V and J are TRBV10-2 and TRBJ2-6, with TRBD1 identical over 8 bases. Germline CDR1 WSHSY, CDR2 SAAADI. The V segment lost 7 bases and the J segment 0 bases; nucleotides outside the gene matches: 2. The CDR3 has 15 amino acids. The DNA for the CDR3 is TGCGCCAGCAAAACAGGGGGCTCTGGGGCCAACGTCCTGACTTTC. Translated: CASKTGGSGANVLTF.